A single sample gave rise to the 8 T cell receptor beta chains below, sequenced in a study of cytomegalovirus exposure and HLA in healthy donors. In the PCR, 60 Vbeta and 13 Jbeta primers were used. Repertoires were generated with immunoSEQ multiplex PCR, while TCRdb's copy carries only in-frame clones and drops some. The data show about 120,000 clones, with over 15% seen just once and approximately 2.9% held by the top ten. The sequencing input was PBMCs. The receptors originated from a female donor in good health and CMV-seropositive.

This clone was seen only a few times. J is TRBJ2-2 and V is TRBV4-3; 7 bases fit TRBD1. The length of the CDR3 is 15 residues. CDR1 is LGHNA, CDR2 YSLEER, per germline. J was trimmed by 1 base and V by 6 bases; bases with no gene match: 5. CDR3 residues: CASSRGQLNTGELFF. CDR3 nucleotide sequence: TGCGCCAGCAGTAGGGGACAGTTGAACACCGGGGAGCTGTTTTTT.

The gene calls are TRBV28 and TRBJ1-1; the match to TRBD1 covers 8 bases. Per germline, CDR1 MDHEN and CDR2 SYDVKM. The CDR3 totals 14 residues. Trimming cost V 6 bases and J 1 base; bases outside gene matches: 4. In DNA, the CDR3 is TGTGCCAGCAGAGACGACAGGGGGAACACTGAAGCTTTCTTT. Its protein is CASRDDRGNTEAFF.

The chain has TRBV30 and TRBJ1-4; no clear D gene. CDR3 length: 14 amino acids. V lost 4 bases and J lost 0, with 9 bases in between. Looked up from germline, CDR1 is GTSNPN and CDR2 is SVGIG (reference sequence). In DNA, the CDR3 is TGTGCCTGGACCCAGGATGCAACTAATGAAAAACTGTTTTTT. Translating it yields CAWTQDATNEKLFF.

The rearrangement links TRBV5-1 to TRBJ2-2, with TRBD1 matching over 7 bases. This CDR3 has 16 amino acids. V was clipped by 5 bases and J by 3 bases; unmatched bases: 10. Looked up from germline, CDR1 is SGHRS and CDR2 is YFSETQ. CDR3 protein: CASSPLDRADTGELFF. In DNA, the CDR3 is TGCGCCAGCAGTCCTCTAGACAGGGCTGACACCGGGGAGCTGTTTTTT.

This clone has a handful of counts. V usage is TRBV27 and J usage is TRBJ2-7; the D gene is possibly TRBD1 (6 bases). With 5 bases removed from V and 3 bases from J, the gap between germline ends came to 11 bases. Germline CDR1 is MNHEY and CDR2 is SMNVEV (reference sequence). The CDR3 extends over 13 amino acids. The CDR3, as DNA: TGTGCCAGCAGTCTTAGAGGGGGCTACGAGCAGTACTTC. It yields the protein CASSLRGGYEQYF.

This clone was seen only a few times. J is TRBJ2-4 and V is TRBV5-1, with D possibly matching TRBD1 (6 bases). This CDR3 has 14 residues. Germline V lookup: CDR1 SGHRS, CDR2 YFSETQ. V was pared by 4 bases and J by 5 bases, with 13 bases between. CDR3 in DNA: TGCGCCAGCAGCATCAGGGGCGACGAAAACATTCAGTACTTC. Its translation is CASSIRGDENIQYF. Supplemented by reference TRBV5-1 and TRBJ2-4, the full variable domain reads KAGVTQTPRYLIKTRGQQVTLSCSPISGHRSVSWYQQTPGQGLQFLFEYFSETQRNKGNFPGRFSGRQFSNSRSEMNVSTLELGDSALYLCASSIRGDENIQYFGAGTRLSVL.

This clone was seen more than once but under ten times. The CDR3 sequence: CASSPGSGSSYNEQFF. CDR3 bases: TGCGCCAGCAGCCCCGGTAGCGGGAGCTCCTACAATGAGCAGTTCTTC. This rearrangement joins TRBV5-1 to TRBJ2-1; 9 bases map to TRBD2. The germline V gene encodes CDR1 SGHRS and CDR2 YFSETQ. V was clipped by 4 bases and J by 0 bases; unmatched bases: 5. CDR3 length: 16 residues.

CDR3 in amino acids: CAWRRDRVYNSPLHF. The CDR3 region has the DNA TGTGCCTGGAGACGGGACAGGGTTTATAATTCACCCCTCCACTTT. The V call is TRBV30, the J call TRBJ1-6; 9 bases match TRBD1. The V and J ends lost 3 bases and 4 bases, in that order; junction bases with no gene match: 4. The V gene's germline CDR1 is GTSNPN and CDR2 SVGIG (reference sequence). The CDR3 is 15 residues long.